This T cell receptor (beta chain) was sequenced in a study of STAT5B mutations in CD4+ large granular lymphocyte leukemia (dated by TCRdb to 2021 to 2024). Regarding the complete study: Among the healthy controls, the CDR3 'QG' motif was associated with a particular HLA allele. The study compared the TCRbeta repertoires of patients with CD4+ T-cell large granular lymphocyte leukemia against those of healthy blood donors. Flow cytometry on FACSCanto II or FACSVerse confirmed that purified fractions exceeded 95% purity among lymphocytes. Study-level results and caveats: TRBV06-family usage was enriched among the top patient clones (8/27) compared with healthy controls (2/35). The data were not HLA-matched, and the relatively small sample size could explain the higher clonality seen in CD4+ compared with CD8+ T-LGLL. The main leukemic clonotypes were found to be private to each patient, although 25% to 30% of the main leukemic clonotypes were detected at low frequency in the non-leukemic repertoires of other patients. Compared with healthy CD4+ repertoires, CD4-sorted patient repertoires appeared more clonal, and this difference remained even after the putative leukemic clones were removed.

There are 17 amino acids in the CDR3, from cysteine to phenylalanine inclusive. Only the CDR3 part of the read is kept: 51 bases, read in frame from the first base. TCRbeta rearrangements were sequenced from genomic DNA using the immunoSEQ assay at survey resolution. In the authors' own workflow: In the TCR sequencing data, the lowest productive clonotype frequency that could be detected was 2.59 x 10-5. Analyses included only productive TCRbeta rearrangements, meaning complete and in-frame sequences. The clonality of each sample was calculated as Simpson clonality in the immunoSEQ Analyzer version 3.0. Based on frequency, clones were grouped as very rare, small, medium, large (1-20%) or hyperexpanded (>20%). Generation probabilities were estimated with OLGA 1.2.3, V-gene circos plots were made with VDJtools, specificities were searched in VDJdb, and CDR3 motifs were identified with GLIPH. TCRdb took over this immuneACCESS table, retaining in-frame rearrangements with V and J assigned. Such tables are incomplete; in checked studies, under half of the missing clones stem from an unresolved V gene, and the remainder is unexplained. V and J calls plus clone size are reproduced from that table; the DNA served to infer D and trimming. The sample table records approximately 21,000 clones; under 80% of these occur just once. Of the sample, over 0.4% falls within the top ten clones.

Remarks on this clone: Its target antigen remains unknown. No much larger clone is present one base from it, and per-base qualities are unavailable.

Buffy coats from some 36 blood donors, supplied by the Finnish Red Cross blood service, were used as healthy controls. All TCR-sequenced material derived from peripheral blood: patient blood samples and healthy donor buffy coats. Ficoll-Hypaque gradient centrifugation was used to isolate peripheral blood mononuclear cells. CD4+ cells were magnetically purified from the buffy coats of healthy controls. The Gentra Puregene Cell and Tissue kit was used to extract genomic DNA, and a Qubit 2.0 fluorometer was used to measure the amount of genomic DNA. The sequenced sample was CD4+ T cells from blood buffy coats. The clonotype originates from a human donor in good health. The sequence joins TRBV21-1 to TRBJ2-3; the D call of TRBD2 is as the table states it, not checked on the DNA. TRBV21-1 has pseudogene status. The CDR3 in this case is CASSKVTNTFGADTQYF. The DNA sequence is given as TGTGCCAGCAGCAAAGTTACAAACACCTTTGGAGCAGATACGCAGTATTTT.